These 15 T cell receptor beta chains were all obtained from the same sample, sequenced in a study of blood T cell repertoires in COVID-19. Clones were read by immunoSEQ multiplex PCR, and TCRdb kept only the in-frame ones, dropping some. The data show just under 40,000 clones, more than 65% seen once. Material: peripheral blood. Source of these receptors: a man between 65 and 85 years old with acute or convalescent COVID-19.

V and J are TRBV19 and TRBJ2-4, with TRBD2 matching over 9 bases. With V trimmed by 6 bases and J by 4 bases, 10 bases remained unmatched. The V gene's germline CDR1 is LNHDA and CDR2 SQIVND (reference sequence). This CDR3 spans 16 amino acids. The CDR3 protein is CASRGGAGGSKNIQYF. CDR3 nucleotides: TGTGCCAGTAGGGGGGGAGCGGGAGGTAGTAAAAACATTCAGTACTTC.

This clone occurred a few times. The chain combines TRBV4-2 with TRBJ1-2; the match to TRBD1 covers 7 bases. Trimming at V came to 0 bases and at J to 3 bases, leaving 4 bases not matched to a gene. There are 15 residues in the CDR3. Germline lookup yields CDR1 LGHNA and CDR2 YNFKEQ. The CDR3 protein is CASSQDRTGDYGYTF. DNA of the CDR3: TGTGCCAGCAGCCAAGATCGGACAGGCGACTATGGCTACACCTTC.

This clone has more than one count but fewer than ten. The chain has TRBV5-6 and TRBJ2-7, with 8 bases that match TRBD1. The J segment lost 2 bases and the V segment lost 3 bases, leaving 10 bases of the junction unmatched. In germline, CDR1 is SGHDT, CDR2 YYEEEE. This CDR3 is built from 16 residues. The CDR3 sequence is CASSSPYGDRPYEQYF. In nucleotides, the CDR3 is TGTGCCAGCAGCTCCCCTTACGGGGACAGGCCCTACGAGCAGTACTTC.

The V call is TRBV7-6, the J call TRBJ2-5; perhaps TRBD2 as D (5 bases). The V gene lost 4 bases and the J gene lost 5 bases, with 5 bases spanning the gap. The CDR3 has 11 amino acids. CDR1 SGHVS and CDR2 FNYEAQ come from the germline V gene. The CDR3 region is CASSSGETQYF. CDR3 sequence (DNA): TGTGCCAGCAGCTCGGGGGAGACCCAGTACTTC.

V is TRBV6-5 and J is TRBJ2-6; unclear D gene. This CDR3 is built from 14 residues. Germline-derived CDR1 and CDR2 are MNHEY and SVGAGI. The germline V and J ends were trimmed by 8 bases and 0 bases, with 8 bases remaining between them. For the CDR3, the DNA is TGTGCCAGCCGGAGTTACTCTGGGGCCAACGTCCTGACTTTC. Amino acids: CASRSYSGANVLTF.

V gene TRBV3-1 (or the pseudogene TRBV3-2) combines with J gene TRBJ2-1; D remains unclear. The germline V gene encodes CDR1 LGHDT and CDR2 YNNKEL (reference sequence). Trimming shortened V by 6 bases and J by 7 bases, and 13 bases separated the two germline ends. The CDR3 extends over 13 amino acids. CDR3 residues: CASRSRRGNEQFF. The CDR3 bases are TGTGCCAGCAGATCGAGAAGAGGAAATGAGCAGTTCTTC.

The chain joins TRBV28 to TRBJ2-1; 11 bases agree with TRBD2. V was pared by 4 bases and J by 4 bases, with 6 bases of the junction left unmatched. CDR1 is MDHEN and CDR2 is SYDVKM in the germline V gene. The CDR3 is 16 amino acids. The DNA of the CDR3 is TGTGCCAGCAGTTCCCAACTAGCGGGAGCATACAATGAGCAGTTCTTC. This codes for CASSSQLAGAYNEQFF.

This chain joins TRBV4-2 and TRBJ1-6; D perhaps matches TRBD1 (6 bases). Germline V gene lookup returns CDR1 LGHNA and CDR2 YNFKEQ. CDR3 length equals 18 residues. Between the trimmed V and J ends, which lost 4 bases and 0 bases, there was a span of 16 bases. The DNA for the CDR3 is TGTGCCAGCAGCCCACGGACAGCCCCGAGCTCCTATAATTCACCCCTCCACTTT. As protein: CASSPRTAPSSYNSPLHF.

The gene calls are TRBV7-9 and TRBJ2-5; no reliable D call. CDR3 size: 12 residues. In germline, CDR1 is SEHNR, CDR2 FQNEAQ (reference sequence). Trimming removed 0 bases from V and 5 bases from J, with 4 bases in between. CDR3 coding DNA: TGTGCCAGCAGCTTAGCGGAGGAGACCCAGTACTTC. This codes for CASSLAEETQYF.

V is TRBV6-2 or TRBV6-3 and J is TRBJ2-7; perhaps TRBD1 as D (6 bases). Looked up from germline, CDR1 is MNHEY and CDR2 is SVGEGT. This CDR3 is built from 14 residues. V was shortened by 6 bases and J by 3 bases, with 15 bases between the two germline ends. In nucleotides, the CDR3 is TGTGCCAGCAGCTCCCTGGGGGCGGACTACGAGCAGTACTTC. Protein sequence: CASSSLGADYEQYF.

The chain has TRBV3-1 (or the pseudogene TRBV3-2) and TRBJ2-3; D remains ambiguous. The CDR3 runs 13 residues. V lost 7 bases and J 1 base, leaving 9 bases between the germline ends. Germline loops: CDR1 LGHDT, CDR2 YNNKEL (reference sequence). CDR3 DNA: TGTGCCAGCACGTCGCGCGGCACAGATACGCAGTATTTT. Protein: CASTSRGTDTQYF.

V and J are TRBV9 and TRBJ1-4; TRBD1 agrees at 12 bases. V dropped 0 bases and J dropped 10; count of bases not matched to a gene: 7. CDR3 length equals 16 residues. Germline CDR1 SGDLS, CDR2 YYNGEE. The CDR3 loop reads CASSVASGQGAGKLFF. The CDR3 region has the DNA TGTGCCAGCAGCGTAGCGTCGGGACAGGGGGCCGGAAAACTGTTTTTT. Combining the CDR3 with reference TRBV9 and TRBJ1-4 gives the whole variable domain DSGVTQTPKHLITATGQRVTLRCSPRSGDLSVYWYQQSLDQGLQFLIQYYNGEERAKGNILERFSAQQFPDLHSELNLSSLELGDSALYFCASSVASGQGAGKLFFGSGTQLSVL.

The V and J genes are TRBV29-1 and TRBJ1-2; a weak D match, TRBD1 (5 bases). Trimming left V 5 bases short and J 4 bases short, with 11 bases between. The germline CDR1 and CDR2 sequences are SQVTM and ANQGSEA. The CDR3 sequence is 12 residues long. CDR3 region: CSVRSQGYGYTF. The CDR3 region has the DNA TGCAGCGTTCGAAGTCAGGGCTATGGCTACACCTTC.

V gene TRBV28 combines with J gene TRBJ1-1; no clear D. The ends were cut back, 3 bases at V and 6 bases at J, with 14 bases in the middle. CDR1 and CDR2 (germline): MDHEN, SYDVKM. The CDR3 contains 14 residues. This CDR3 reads CASSLGRVGAEAFF. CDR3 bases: TGTGCCAGCAGTTTGGGGAGGGTGGGAGCTGAAGCTTTCTTT.

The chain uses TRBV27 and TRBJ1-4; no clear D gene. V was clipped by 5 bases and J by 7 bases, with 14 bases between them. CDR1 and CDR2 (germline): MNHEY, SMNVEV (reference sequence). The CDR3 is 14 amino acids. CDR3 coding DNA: TGTGCCAGCAGTGCCAAGGGAGGGCGTGAAAAACTGTTTTTT. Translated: CASSAKGGREKLFF.